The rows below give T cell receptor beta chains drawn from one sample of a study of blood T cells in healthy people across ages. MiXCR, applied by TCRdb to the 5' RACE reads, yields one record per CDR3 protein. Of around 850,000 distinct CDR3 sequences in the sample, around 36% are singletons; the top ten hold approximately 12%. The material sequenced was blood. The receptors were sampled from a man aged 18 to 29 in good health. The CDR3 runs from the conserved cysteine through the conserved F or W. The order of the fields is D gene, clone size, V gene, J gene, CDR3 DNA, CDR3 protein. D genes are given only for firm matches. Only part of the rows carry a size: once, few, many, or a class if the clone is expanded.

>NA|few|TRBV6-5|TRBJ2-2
TGTGCCAGCAGCACAGGTCCCGGGGAGCTGTTTTTT
CASSTGPGELFF
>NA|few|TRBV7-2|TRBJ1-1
TGTGCCAGCAGCTTAAAATGGTCGGGGGGCGACACTGAAGCTTTCTTT
CASSLKWSGGDTEAFF
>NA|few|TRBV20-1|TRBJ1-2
TGCAGTGCTAGAATGGACCCCAATTATGGCTACACCTTC
CSARMDPNYGYTF
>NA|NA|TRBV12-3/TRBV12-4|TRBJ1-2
TGTGCCAGCAGGGCAGGGTTAACCGAAGGCTACACCTTC
CASRAGLTEGYTF
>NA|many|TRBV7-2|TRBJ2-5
TGTGCCAGCAGCTTGTCCCTCGGGGCGGGTCAAGAGACCCAGTACTTC
CASSLSLGAGQETQYF
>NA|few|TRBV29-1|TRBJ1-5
TGCAGCGTTGATTCAGGCAAACCCGGGCAGCCCCAGCATTTT
CSVDSGKPGQPQHF
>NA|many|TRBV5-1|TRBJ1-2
TGCGCCAGCAGCTTAAGTTCGGCCGGAGATAACTATGGCTACACCTTC
CASSLSSAGDNYGYTF
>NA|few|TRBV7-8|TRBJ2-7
TGTGCCAGCAGCTTAGCTAGGAGAGGCGAGCAGTACTTC
CASSLARRGEQYF
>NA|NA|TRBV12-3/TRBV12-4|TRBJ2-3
TGTGCCAGCAGTTTAGCCGAGACCCCCACAGATACGCAGTATTTT
CASSLAETPTDTQYF
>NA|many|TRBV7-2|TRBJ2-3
TGTGCCAGCAGCCTAGAGCCAGGGGCTGATACGCAGTATTTT
CASSLEPGADTQYF
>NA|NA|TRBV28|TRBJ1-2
TGTGCCAGCAGACCCCCCAGATCTAACTATGGCTACACCTTC
CASRPPRSNYGYTF
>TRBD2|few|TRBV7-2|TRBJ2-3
TGTGCCAGCAGCCCTAGCGGGGGGGCATGGACAGATACGCAGTATTTT
CASSPSGGAWTDTQYF
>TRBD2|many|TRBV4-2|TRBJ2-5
TGTGCCAGCAGCCCGGGACTAGCGGGGTTACAAGAGACCCAGTACTTC
CASSPGLAGLQETQYF
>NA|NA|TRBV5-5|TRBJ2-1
TGTGCCAGCAGCTATAGGACATCGCCACGCAATGAGCAGTTCTTC
CASSYRTSPRNEQFF
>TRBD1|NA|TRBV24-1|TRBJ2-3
TGTGCCACCAGTGATGATAGACAGGGTATGAGCCCAGATACGCAGTATTTT
CATSDDRQGMSPDTQYF
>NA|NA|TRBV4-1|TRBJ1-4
TGCGCCAGCAGCCAAGCGGGGATCGGGGGTGAAAAACTGTTTTTT
CASSQAGIGGEKLFF
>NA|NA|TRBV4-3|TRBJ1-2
TGCGCCAGCAGCCAAGATAAGGGGCTCCACCCCCTCTATGGCTACACCTTC
CASSQDKGLHPLYGYTF
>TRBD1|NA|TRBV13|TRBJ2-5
TGTACCAGCAGCCCTTCGCGGGGACAGGGAATTCCAGAGACCCAGTACTTC
CTSSPSRGQGIPETQYF
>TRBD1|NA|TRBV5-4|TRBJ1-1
TGTGCCAGCAGCCCCCGGGACAGGGTGTTTTCTGAAGCTTTCTTT
CASSPRDRVFSEAFF
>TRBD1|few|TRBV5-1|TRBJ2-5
TGCGCCAGCAGCCCGCTGACAGGGGGTGTTGTGGAGACACAGTACTTC
CASSPLTGGVVETQYF
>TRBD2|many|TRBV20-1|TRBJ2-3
TGCAGTGCTAGAGATACCATGGGGAGGGTTGAAGGGGTGAGCACAGATACGCAGTATTTT
CSARDTMGRVEGVSTDTQYF
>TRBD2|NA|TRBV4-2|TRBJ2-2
TGTGCCAGCAGCGTACGGACTAGCGGGAGCACCGGGGAGCTGTTTTTT
CASSVRTSGSTGELFF
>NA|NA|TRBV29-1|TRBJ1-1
TGCAGCGTGACCGGGACCTCTGAAGCTTTCTTT
CSVTGTSEAFF
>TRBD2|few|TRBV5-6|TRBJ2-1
TGTGCCAGCAGCGCCCGGGGGGGATTGGATGGGGAGTTCTTC
CASSARGGLDGEFF
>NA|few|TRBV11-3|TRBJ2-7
TGTGCCAGCAGCCCCGGGGACGGCTACGAGCAGTACTTC
CASSPGDGYEQYF
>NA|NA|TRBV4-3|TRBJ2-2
TGCGCCAGCAGCCGAAAGAGTAGAGGGAACGAGGACACCGGGGAGCTGTTTTTT
CASSRKSRGNEDTGELFF
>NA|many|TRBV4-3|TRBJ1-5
TGCGCCAGCAGCCCTCGGTTCAGGGGAGGGGATCAGCCCCAGCATTTT
CASSPRFRGGDQPQHF
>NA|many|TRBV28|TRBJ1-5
TGTGCCAGCAGACGGCAGGTTTTTAATCAGCCCCAGCATTTT
CASRRQVFNQPQHF
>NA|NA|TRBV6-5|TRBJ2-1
TGTGCCAGCAGTGACGCGGGGACTGGGCTTGAGCAGTTCTTC
CASSDAGTGLEQFF
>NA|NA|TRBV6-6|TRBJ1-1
TGTGCCAGCGATAACCTAAAGGCCCTGAACACTGAAGCTTTCTTT
CASDNLKALNTEAFF
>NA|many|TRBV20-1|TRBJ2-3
TGCAGTGCTACTTCAGGGGGCACAGATACGCAGTATTTT
CSATSGGTDTQYF
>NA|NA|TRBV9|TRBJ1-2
TGTGCCAGCAGCGTAGCTCTTCAACATGGCTACACCTTC
CASSVALQHGYTF
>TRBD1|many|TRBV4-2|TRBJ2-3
TGTGCCAGCAGCCGACCGACAGGGAAGATTGACGCGACTAGCACAGATACGCAGTATTTT
CASSRPTGKIDATSTDTQYF
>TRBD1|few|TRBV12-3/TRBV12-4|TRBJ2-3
TGTGCCAGCAGTTTAGGCGACAGGGGTTTCACAGATACGCAGTATTTT
CASSLGDRGFTDTQYF
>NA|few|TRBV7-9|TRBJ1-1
TGTGCCAGCAGCTTAGCGGCGCGGGTGGCTGAAGCTTTCTTT
CASSLAARVAEAFF
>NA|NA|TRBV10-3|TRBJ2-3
TGTGCCATCAGTGAGTCGCCTGGGTTGGGGGCCTACACAGATACGCAGTATTTT
CAISESPGLGAYTDTQYF
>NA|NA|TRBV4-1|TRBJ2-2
TGCGCCAGCAGCCAAGCTCGGATCAACACCGGGGAGCTGTTTTTT
CASSQARINTGELFF